This TCR beta chain originates from a study of control samples from healthy donors and cancer patients. V lost 7 bases, J lost 0 bases, and 11 bases lay in between. The CDR3 is 14 residues long. CDR1 is MNHEY, CDR2 SVGAGI, per germline. Using immunoSEQ multiplex PCR, the repertoire was profiled, and TCRdb retains in-frame clones only, with some absent. The sample has 75,000 to 90,000 clones; about nine tenths are singletons. This clonotype was obtained from a man between 25 and 39 years old in good health. Sequencing input: blood. This chain uses TRBV6-5 with TRBJ2-3; D might be TRBD2 (5 bases). The CDR3 is CASTPGSSTDTQYF. In DNA, the CDR3 is TGTGCCAGCACCCCGGGGTCTAGCACAGATACGCAGTATTTT.